This is a list of T cell receptor beta chains from one sample in a study of blood T cell repertoires in COVID-19. Assay used: immunoSEQ multiplex PCR; TCRdb lists only in-frame clones, some missing. The sample yields about 62,000 clones, approximately 90% seen once. Sequenced: peripheral blood. These receptor sequences come from a woman in her sixties with COVID-19, enrolled during active disease. The CDR3 runs from the conserved cysteine through the conserved F or W.

V: TRBV7-2; J: TRBJ2-7; CDR3: CASIISGGGYEQYF
V: TRBV7-2; J: TRBJ2-5; CDR3: CASSYSSGEGHETQYF
V: TRBV6-6; J: TRBJ2-5; CDR3: CASSYLGLQETQYF
V: TRBV28; J: TRBJ1-5; CDR3: CASSLMERIFQPQHF
V: TRBV6-5; J: TRBJ2-4; CDR3: CASTVRGAKNIQYF
V: TRBV29-1; J: TRBJ1-1; CDR3: CSAKNTEAFF
V: TRBV9; J: TRBJ1-1; CDR3: CASSVVMNTEAFF
V: TRBV11-2; J: TRBJ2-3; CDR3: CASSQTGPDTQYF
V: TRBV7-9; J: TRBJ1-5; CDR3: CASTVYHGTVDQPQHF
V: TRBV19; J: TRBJ2-1; CDR3: CASRPSSGSPSYNEQFF
V: TRBV27; J: TRBJ1-5; CDR3: CASSFRGIGNQPQHF
V: TRBV7-2; J: TRBJ1-5; CDR3: CASSTQGSQPQHF
V: TRBV11-1; J: TRBJ2-5; CDR3: CASSLRLAGEETQYF